This TCR beta chain was sequenced during a study of blood T cell repertoires in COVID-19. At the level of the study: The origin of the acute and convalescent COVID-19 samples was the United States, Italy and Spain. T cells, B-cell-depleted T cells, or PBMCs supplied cDNA or gDNA.

Looked up from germline, CDR1 is SGDLS and CDR2 is YYNGEE. J was trimmed by 4 bases and V by 0 bases; bases with no gene match: 15. This CDR3 region has 18 residues. Profiled with immunoSEQ multiplex PCR; TCRdb holds only in-frame clones, not every one. This sample has around 57,000 clones, with just over 85% found just once. The source is a woman aged 80 or over with active COVID-19. The specimen was peripheral blood. The chain uses TRBV9 and TRBJ1-2, with 7 nucleotides matching TRBD1. CDR3 sequence: CASSVGGDAATGPYGYTF. The CDR3 nucleotides read TGTGCCAGCAGCGTAGGGGGTGATGCGGCGACAGGGCCCTATGGCTACACCTTC.